The subject of this entry is one T cell receptor beta chain. There is no known antigen for this receptor. No much larger clone exists at a distance of one base, and base qualities are not known. Ophthalmopathy patients had moderately to severely active disease, Clinical Activity Score of at least 3, NOSPECS grade of at least 4, and disease duration under 3 months. Patients with other autoimmune diseases, uncontrolled infections, pregnancy or lactation were excluded. Clinical symptoms, serum thyroxine, TRAb, thyroid ultrasound and orbital computed tomography formed the basis of the diagnosis. Ficoll-Paque density gradient centrifugation was used to isolate PBMCs from about 9 ml of fresh peripheral blood. Trizol reagent was used to extract the total RNA, and its quality was then checked on an Agilent 2100 Bioanalyzer. The data are from a study of Graves' ophthalmopathy and Graves' hyperthyroidism (dated by TCRdb to 2017 to 2018). As for the study more broadly: Peripheral blood was collected at initial diagnosis, prior to any treatment. The independent validation cohort included 20 or so hyperthyroidism patients plus 17 patients who later progressed from hyperthyroidism to ophthalmopathy. Following sample collection, hyperthyroidism patients were given methimazole at a starting dose of 30 mg daily, and ophthalmopathy patients were given high-dose intravenous methylprednisolone. To explore V-J signatures distinguishing ophthalmopathy from hyperthyroidism, a discovery set of some 100 patients (about 41 ophthalmopathy, 57 stable hyperthyroidism) was enrolled. To tell Graves' ophthalmopathy apart from Graves' hyperthyroidism, and to predict which patients would progress to ophthalmopathy, the study relied on TCR beta repertoire signatures. In total, 135 blood samples were TCR-sequenced: fewer than 50 ophthalmopathy, 80 or so hyperthyroidism and around 17 hyperthyroidism-to-ophthalmopathy patients. In five or six hyperthyroidism patients, T-cell repertoires of thyroid tissue and blood were compared. The full study reports these points: In validation, the model predicted ophthalmopathy progression with 70.59% sensitivity and roughly 72% specificity; some 13 predicted patients were CT-confirmed with GO in a median of approximately 6.5 months. No statistical method was used to predetermine the sample size, and group allocation was not hidden from the investigators. Among expanded thyroid clonotypes with frequency above 0.001, most also showed up in blood, which suggests that blood repertoires may reflect the thyroid immune response. The 13-signature model separated ophthalmopathy from stable hyperthyroidism with around 90% sensitivity and about 84% specificity in cross-validation, and 80%/75% in the test set.

For repertoire sequencing, TCR beta CDR3 regions were amplified from RNA transcripts. The first round was an RT-PCR using HTBI primers with the Qiagen OneStep RT-PCR kit, and this first round was followed by a second-round multiplex PCR, then size selection and purification. The libraries underwent paired-end sequencing with 100 bp reads on an Illumina HiSeq2000. As for the original processing: SOAPnuke was used to process the reads, throwing out any read that had adapters, had uncalled bases, had a mean Phred below 15, or lacked an exact constant-primer or identifier match. COPE v1.2.5 was used to merge the high-quality paired reads. Clonotypes were defined as unique nucleotide sequences and were aligned to IMGT TRB V, D and J references using MiTCR v1.1. Analysis was restricted to V-J combinations with a frequency above 0.0001, which covered about 99% of repertoires. For each V-J combination, a TCR clonal expansion and chaos score was defined as F50 clonal expansion divided by the chaos observed in the TCRdist matrix. Features were reduced by Welch's t-statistics and random forest to roughly 14 V-J combinations, which fed a naive Bayes classifier. The similarity between thyroid and blood repertoires was quantified using the Morisita-Horn index. The public reads were reanalyzed by TCRdb: fastp trimming at Q25, MiXCR alignment, in-frame beta chains only. Rows matching on CDR3 protein sequence are summarized as one entry with the most common DNA and genes. The V and J calls here are based on TCRdb, not the publication. The sample table holds 500,000 to 800,000 distinct CDR3 sequences, of which more than 40% were seen once. More than 2.5% of the sample is taken by the ten largest.

Sequenced material: peripheral blood. The receptor was derived from an adult man with Graves' ophthalmopathy.

The nucleotide sequence is given as TGTGCCAGCTCACAGCGGCGGTATGGCTACACCTTC. This codes for CASSQRRYGYTF. This chain is built from TRBV13 and TRBJ1-2; no D gene can be assigned with confidence. Per the germline V gene (reference sequence), PRHDT is the CDR1 and FYEKMQ is the CDR2. The V and J ends are trimmed by 8 bases and 5 bases, leaving 12 bases between them. The cysteine opens and the phenylalanine closes a CDR3 of 12 amino acids. This entry keeps only the CDR3 DNA: 36 bases, framed from base 1.